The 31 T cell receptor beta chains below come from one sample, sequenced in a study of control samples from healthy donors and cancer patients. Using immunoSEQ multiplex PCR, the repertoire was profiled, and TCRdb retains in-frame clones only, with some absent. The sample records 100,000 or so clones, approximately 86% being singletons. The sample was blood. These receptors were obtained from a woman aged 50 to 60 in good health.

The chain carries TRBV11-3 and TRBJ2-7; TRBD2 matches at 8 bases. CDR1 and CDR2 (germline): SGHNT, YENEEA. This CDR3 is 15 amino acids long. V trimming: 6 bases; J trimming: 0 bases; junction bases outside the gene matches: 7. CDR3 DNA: TGTGCCAGCAGAAAAGGGACTAGTTTCTCCTACGAGCAGTACTTC. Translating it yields CASRKGTSFSYEQYF.

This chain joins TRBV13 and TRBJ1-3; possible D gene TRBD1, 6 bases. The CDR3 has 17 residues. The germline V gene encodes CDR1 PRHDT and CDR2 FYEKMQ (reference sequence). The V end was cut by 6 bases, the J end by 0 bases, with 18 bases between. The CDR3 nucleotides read TGTGCCAGCAGGGACGACAAAACAGGGAGCTCTGGAAACACCATATATTTT. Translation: CASRDDKTGSSGNTIYF. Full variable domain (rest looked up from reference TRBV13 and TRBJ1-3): AAGVIQSPRHLIKEKRETATLKCYPIPRHDTVYWYQQGPGQDPQFLISFYEKMQSDKGSIPDRFSAQQFSDYHSELNMSSLELGDSALYFCASRDDKTGSSGNTIYFGEGSWLTVV.

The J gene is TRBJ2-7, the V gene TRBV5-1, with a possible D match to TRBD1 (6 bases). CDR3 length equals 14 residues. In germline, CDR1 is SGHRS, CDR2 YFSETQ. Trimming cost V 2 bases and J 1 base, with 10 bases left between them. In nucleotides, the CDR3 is TGCGCCAGCAGCTTTACTACAGGGTCCTACGAGCAGTACTTC. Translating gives CASSFTTGSYEQYF. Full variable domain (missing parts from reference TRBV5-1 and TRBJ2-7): KAGVTQTPRYLIKTRGQQVTLSCSPISGHRSVSWYQQTPGQGLQFLFEYFSETQRNKGNFPGRFSGRQFSNSRSEMNVSTLELGDSALYLCASSFTTGSYEQYFGPGTRLTVT.

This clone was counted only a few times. CDR3 nucleotides: TGCAGCGTTACCACGGGATTTGGGGTAGGTCAGCCCCAGCATTTT. Translated: CSVTTGFGVGQPQHF. The J gene is TRBJ1-5, the V gene TRBV29-1, with D unclear. CDR1 and CDR2 from the germline V gene are SQVTM and ANQGSEA. CDR3 length: 15 amino acids. Trimming cost V 5 bases and J 6 bases, with 20 bases left between them.

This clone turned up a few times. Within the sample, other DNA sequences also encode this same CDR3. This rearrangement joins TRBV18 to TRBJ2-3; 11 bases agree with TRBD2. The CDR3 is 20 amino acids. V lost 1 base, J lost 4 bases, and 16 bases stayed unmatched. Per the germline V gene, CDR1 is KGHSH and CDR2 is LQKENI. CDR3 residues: CASSPRSLSGGADRADTQYF. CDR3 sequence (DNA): TGTGCCAGCTCACCACGGTCCCTTAGCGGGGGGGCCGACAGAGCAGATACGCAGTATTTT.

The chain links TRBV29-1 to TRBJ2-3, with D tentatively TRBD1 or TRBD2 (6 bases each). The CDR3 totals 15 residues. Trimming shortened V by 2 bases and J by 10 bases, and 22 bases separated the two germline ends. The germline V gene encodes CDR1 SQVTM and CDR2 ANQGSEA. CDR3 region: CSVERGAASAVAQYF. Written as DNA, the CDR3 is TGCAGCGTTGAAAGGGGGGCAGCCTCCGCGGTGGCGCAGTATTTT.

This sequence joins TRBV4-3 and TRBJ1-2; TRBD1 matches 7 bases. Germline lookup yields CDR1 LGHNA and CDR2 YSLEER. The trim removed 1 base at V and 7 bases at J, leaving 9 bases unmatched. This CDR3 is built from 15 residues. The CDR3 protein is CASSQGSTGALGYTF. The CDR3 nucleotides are TGCGCCAGCAGCCAAGGATCCACAGGGGCGCTTGGCTACACCTTC.

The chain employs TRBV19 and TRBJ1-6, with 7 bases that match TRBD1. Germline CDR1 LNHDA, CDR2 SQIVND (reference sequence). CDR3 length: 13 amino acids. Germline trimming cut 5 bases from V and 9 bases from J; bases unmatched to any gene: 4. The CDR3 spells CASSGDRASPLHF. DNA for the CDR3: TGTGCCAGTAGTGGTGACAGGGCTTCACCCCTCCACTTT.

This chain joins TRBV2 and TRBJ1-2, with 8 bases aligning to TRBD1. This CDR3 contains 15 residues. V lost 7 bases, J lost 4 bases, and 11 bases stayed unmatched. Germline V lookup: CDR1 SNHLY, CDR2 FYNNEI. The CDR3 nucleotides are TGTGCCAGCACCCCTGACAGGGGATCCCGCTATGGCTACACCTTC. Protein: CASTPDRGSRYGYTF.

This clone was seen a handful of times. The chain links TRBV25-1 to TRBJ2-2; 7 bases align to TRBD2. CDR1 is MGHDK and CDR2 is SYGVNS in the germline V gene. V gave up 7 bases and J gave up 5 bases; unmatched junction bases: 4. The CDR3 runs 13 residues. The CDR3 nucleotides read TGTGCCAGCATTGGCGGGGGTACCGGGGAGCTGTTTTTT. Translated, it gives CASIGGGTGELFF.

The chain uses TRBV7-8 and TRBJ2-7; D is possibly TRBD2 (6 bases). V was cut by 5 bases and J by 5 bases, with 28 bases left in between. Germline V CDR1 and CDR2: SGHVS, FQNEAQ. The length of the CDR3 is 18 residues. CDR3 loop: CASSHKSVGGVRSHEQYF. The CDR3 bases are TGTGCCAGCAGCCACAAGTCGGTCGGGGGAGTAAGGTCCCACGAGCAGTACTTC.

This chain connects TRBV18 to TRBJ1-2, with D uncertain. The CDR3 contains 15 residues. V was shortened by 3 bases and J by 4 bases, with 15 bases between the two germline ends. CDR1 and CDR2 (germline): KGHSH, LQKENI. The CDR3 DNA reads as TGTGCCAGCTCACCTTCCACCAGCATCCCCTATGGCTACACCTTC. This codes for CASSPSTSIPYGYTF.

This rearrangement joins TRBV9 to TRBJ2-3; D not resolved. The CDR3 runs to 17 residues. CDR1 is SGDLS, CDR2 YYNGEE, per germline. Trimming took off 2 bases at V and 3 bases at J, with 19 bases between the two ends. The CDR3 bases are TGTGCCAGCAGCGTTGATGATGAGTGGGCGGTTACAGATACGCAGTATTTT. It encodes CASSVDDEWAVTDTQYF.

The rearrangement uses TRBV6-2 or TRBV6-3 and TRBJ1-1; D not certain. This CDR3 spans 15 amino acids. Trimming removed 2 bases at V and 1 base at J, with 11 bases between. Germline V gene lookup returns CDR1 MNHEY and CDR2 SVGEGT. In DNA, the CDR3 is TGTGCCAGCAGTTACGTCGGACGGACGAACACTGAAGCTTTCTTT. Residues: CASSYVGRTNTEAFF.

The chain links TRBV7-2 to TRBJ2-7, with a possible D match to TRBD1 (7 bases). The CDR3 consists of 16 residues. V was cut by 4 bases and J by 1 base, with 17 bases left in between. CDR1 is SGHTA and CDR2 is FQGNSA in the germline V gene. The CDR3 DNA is TGTGCCAGCAGCTCGTCGCAGGGGGGCAGATCCTACGAGCAGTACTTC. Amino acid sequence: CASSSSQGGRSYEQYF. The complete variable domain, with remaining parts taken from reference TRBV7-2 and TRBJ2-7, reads GAGVSQSPSNKVTEKGKDVELRCDPISGHTALYWYRQSLGQGLEFLIYFQGNSAPDKSGLPSDRFSAERTGGSVSTLTIQRTQQEDSAVYLCASSSSQGGRSYEQYFGPGTRLTVT.

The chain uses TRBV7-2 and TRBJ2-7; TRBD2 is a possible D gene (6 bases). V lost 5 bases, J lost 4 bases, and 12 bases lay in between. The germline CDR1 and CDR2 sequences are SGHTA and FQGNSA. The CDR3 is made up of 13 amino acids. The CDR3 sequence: CASSAVRGYEQYF. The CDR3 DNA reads TGTGCCAGCAGCGCCGTCCGGGGGTACGAGCAGTACTTC.

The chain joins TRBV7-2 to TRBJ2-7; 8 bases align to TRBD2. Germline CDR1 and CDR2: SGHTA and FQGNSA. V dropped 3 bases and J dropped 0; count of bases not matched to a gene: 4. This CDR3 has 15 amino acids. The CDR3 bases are TGTGCCAGCAGCTTTAGCGGGGTCAGCTCCTACGAGCAGTACTTC. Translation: CASSFSGVSSYEQYF.

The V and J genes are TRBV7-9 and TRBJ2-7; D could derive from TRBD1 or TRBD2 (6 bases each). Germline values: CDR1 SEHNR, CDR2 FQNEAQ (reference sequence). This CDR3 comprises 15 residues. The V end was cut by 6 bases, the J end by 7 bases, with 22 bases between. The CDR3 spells CASRPTTGRAGEQYF. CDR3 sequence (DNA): TGTGCCAGCAGACCCACTACAGGGCGCGCGGGGGAGCAGTACTTC.

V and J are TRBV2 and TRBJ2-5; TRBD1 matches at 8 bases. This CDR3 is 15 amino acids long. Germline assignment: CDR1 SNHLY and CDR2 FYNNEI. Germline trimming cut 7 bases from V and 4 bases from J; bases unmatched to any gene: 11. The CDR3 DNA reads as TGTGCCAGCACCCAAGGGACAGGTCCGTCAGAGACCCAGTACTTC. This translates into CASTQGTGPSETQYF.

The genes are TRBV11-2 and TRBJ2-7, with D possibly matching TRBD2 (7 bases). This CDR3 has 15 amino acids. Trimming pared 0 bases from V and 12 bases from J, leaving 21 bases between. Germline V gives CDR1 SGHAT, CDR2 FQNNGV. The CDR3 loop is CASSLERGDTPLRYF. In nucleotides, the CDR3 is TGTGCCAGCAGCTTAGAACGGGGGGACACCCCATTACGGTACTTC.

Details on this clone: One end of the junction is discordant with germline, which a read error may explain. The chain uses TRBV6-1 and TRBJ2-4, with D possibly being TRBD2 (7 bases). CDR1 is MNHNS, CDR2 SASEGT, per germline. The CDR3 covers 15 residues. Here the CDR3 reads CASSERSGGKYIQYF. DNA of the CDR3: TGTGCCAGCAGTGAAAGGTCGGGGGGCAAATACATTCAGTACTTC.

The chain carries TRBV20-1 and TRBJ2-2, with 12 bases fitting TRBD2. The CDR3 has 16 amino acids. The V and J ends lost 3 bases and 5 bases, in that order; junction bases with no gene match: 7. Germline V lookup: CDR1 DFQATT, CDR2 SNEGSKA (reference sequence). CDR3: CSASAPSGGVTGELFF. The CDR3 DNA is TGCAGTGCTAGTGCACCTAGCGGGGGGGTTACCGGGGAGCTGTTTTTT.

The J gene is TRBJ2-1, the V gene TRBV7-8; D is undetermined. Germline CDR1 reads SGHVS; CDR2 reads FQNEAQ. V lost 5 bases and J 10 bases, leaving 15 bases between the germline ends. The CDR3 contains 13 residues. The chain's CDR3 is CASSLISGQEQFF. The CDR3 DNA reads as TGTGCCAGCAGCCTCATTTCCGGCCAGGAGCAGTTCTTC. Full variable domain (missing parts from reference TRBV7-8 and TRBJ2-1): GAGVSQSPRYKVAKRGQDVALRCDPISGHVSLFWYQQALGQGPEFLTYFQNEAQLDKSGLPSDRFFAERPEGSVSTLKIQRTQQEDSAVYLCASSLISGQEQFFGPGTRLTVL.

The CDR3 protein is CASSSFITEAFF. The CDR3 DNA is TGTGCCAGCAGTTCCTTTATCACTGAAGCTTTCTTT. V is TRBV7-9 and J is TRBJ1-1; the D is unclear. Trimming left V 6 bases short and J 4 bases short, with 9 bases between. The CDR3 is 12 residues long. Germline loops: CDR1 SEHNR, CDR2 FQNEAQ (reference sequence).

The CDR3: CASSPGWRGSYEQYF. As DNA, the CDR3 is TGTGCCAGCAGCCCCGGGTGGCGGGGATCCTACGAGCAGTACTTC. The V call is TRBV7-2, the J call TRBJ2-7; D may be TRBD2 (6 bases). This CDR3 comprises 15 residues. Germline values: CDR1 SGHTA, CDR2 FQGNSA. Trimming left V 5 bases short and J 1 base short, with 15 bases between.

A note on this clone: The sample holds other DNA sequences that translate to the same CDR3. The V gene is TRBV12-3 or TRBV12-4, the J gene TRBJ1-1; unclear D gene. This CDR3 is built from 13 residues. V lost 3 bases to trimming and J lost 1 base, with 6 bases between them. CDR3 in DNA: TGTGCCAGCAGTTTCAGAGAGAACACTGAAGCTTTCTTT. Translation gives CASSFRENTEAFF.

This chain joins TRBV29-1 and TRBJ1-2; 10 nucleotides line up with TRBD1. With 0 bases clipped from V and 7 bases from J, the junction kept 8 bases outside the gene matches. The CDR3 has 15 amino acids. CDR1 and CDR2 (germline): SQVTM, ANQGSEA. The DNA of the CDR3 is TGCAGCGTTGAAGAACCCCGACAGGGGGCGAGTGGCTACACCTTC. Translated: CSVEEPRQGASGYTF.

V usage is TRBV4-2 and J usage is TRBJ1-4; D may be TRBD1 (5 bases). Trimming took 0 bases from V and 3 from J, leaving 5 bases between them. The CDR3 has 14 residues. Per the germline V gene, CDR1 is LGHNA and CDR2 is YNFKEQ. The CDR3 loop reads CASSQDRANEKLFF. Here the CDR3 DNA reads TGTGCCAGCAGCCAAGACAGGGCTAATGAAAAACTGTTTTTT.

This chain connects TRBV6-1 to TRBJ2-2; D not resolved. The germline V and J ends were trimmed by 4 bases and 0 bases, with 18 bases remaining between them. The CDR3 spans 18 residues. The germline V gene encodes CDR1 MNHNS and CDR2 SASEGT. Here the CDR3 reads CASSAATLRTPNTGELFF. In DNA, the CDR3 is TGTGCCAGCAGTGCGGCCACCCTGCGAACACCGAACACCGGGGAGCTGTTTTTT.

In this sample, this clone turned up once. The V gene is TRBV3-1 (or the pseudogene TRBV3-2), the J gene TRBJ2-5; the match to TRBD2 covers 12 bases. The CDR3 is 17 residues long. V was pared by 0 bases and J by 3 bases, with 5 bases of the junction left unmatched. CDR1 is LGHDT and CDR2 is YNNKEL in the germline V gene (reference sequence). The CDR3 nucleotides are TGTGCCAGCAGCCAAGATCGGCGACTAGCGGGGGAAGAGACCCAGTACTTC. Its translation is CASSQDRRLAGEETQYF.

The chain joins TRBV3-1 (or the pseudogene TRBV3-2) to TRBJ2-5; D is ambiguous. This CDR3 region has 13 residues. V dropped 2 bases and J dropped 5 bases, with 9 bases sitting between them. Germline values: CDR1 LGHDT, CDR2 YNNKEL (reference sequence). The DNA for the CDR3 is TGTGCCAGCAGCCAACCATTAGGGGAGACCCAGTACTTC. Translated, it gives CASSQPLGETQYF.